The 21 T cell receptor beta chains presented below share a single source sample, sequenced in a study of beta chain features in type 1 diabetes. The study's findings and limits: Type 1 diabetes patients had TCRB CDR3s that were shorter (moderately but significantly so) in all four CD4+ subsets.

These receptors lack a known antigen. Since all of the isolated RNA was reverse transcribed, expressed TCRB transcripts were what got sequenced. The protocol was immunoSEQ multiplex PCR, while the TCRdb copy is restricted to in-frame clones and leaves out a portion. The profile shows 50,000 or so clones, roughly 48% of them singletons. The sequenced sample was stem cell memory CD4+ T cells from blood. All receptors come from a man aged 30-40 years with type 1 diabetes.

In its sample, this clone was seen a few times. The rearrangement joins TRBV7-3 to TRBJ2-1; 8 bases match TRBD1. V dropped 5 bases and J dropped 7; count of bases not matched to a gene: 7. The length of the CDR3 is 14 residues. Germline CDR1 and CDR2: SGHTA and FQGTGA. The CDR3 loop reads CASSRTGLGNEQFF. CDR3 sequence (DNA): TGTGCCAGCAGCCGGACAGGGCTAGGAAATGAGCAGTTCTTC.

This clone was seen only a few times. The chain combines TRBV7-3 with TRBJ2-1; perhaps TRBD2 as D (6 bases). CDR1 and CDR2 (germline): SGHTA, FQGTGA. Deletions cut 2 bases from V and 4 bases from J, with 12 bases between. The CDR3 runs 15 residues. The DNA for the CDR3 is TGTGCCAGCAGCTTATGGCTAGCGACGTACAATGAGCAGTTCTTC. It encodes CASSLWLATYNEQFF.

The chain couples TRBV6-1 to TRBJ2-3; 7 nucleotides line up with TRBD2. The CDR3 has 14 amino acids. Germline lookup yields CDR1 MNHNS and CDR2 SASEGT. V shed 1 base and J 8 bases; nucleotides not matched to a gene: 6. DNA for the CDR3: TGTGCCAGCAGTGAAGTCGGGAGGATGGGTACGCAGTATTTT. It is translated as CASSEVGRMGTQYF.

This clone was recorded a few times. The chain is built from TRBV29-1 and TRBJ2-7; a possible D gene is TRBD1 (6 bases). V was shortened by 6 bases and J by 2 bases, with 20 bases between the two germline ends. The CDR3 extends over 15 amino acids. Looked up from germline, CDR1 is SQVTM and CDR2 is ANQGSEA. The CDR3 sequence is CSVRGSTGRTYEQYF. As DNA, the CDR3 is TGCAGCGTCCGAGGGTCTACAGGGCGTACCTACGAGCAGTACTTC.

The chain joins TRBV15 to TRBJ2-3, with D tentatively TRBD2 (6 bases). V shed 0 bases and J shed 4 bases, with 14 bases lying between them. The CDR3 covers 16 residues. Germline CDR1 and CDR2: LNHNV and YYDKDF (reference sequence). The chain's CDR3 is CATSRDPHGSADTQYF. In nucleotides, the CDR3 is TGTGCCACCAGCAGAGATCCCCACGGGAGCGCAGATACGCAGTATTTT. Looking up the rest from reference TRBV15 and TRBJ2-3 gives the full variable domain: DAMVIQNPRYQVTQFGKPVTLSCSQTLNHNVMYWYQQKSSQAPKLLFHYYDKDFNNEADTPDNFQSRRPNTSFCFLDIRSPGLGDTAMYLCATSRDPHGSADTQYFGPGTRLTVL.

This clone was recorded a few times. The rearrangement joins TRBV9 to TRBJ2-5, with TRBD2 matching 11 bases. The J segment lost 3 bases and the V segment lost 1 base, leaving 5 bases of the junction unmatched. Germline V CDR1 and CDR2: SGDLS, YYNGEE. CDR3 size: 16 residues. The CDR3: CASSVRGTSGEETQYF. CDR3 coding DNA: TGTGCCAGCAGCGTAAGGGGGACTAGCGGAGAAGAGACCCAGTACTTC.

The CDR3 sequence is CASSLPSGGGNYGYTF. CDR3 nucleotide sequence: TGTGCCAGCAGCTTACCCTCGGGGGGAGGCAACTATGGCTACACCTTC. The rearrangement joins TRBV5-6 to TRBJ1-2; TRBD1 might be the D (5 bases). CDR1 is SGHDT and CDR2 is YYEEEE in the germline V gene. V gave up 2 bases and J gave up 2 bases, with 16 bases separating them. This CDR3 has 16 amino acids.

V and J are TRBV4-1 and TRBJ2-1; tentatively, D is TRBD2 (6 bases). V dropped 0 bases and J dropped 9 bases, with 15 bases sitting between them. In germline, CDR1 is MGHRA, CDR2 YSYEKL. This CDR3 has 15 residues. CDR3 sequence reads: CASSQEWGTYGEQFF. As DNA, the CDR3 is TGCGCCAGCAGCCAAGAATGGGGGACTTATGGTGAGCAGTTCTTC.

The V gene is TRBV7-6, the J gene TRBJ2-1, with TRBD1 identical over 9 bases. The CDR3 loop spans 15 amino acids. V shed 5 bases and J 5 bases; nucleotides not matched to a gene: 7. The V gene's germline CDR1 is SGHVS and CDR2 FNYEAQ. DNA for the CDR3: TGTGCCAGCAGCGTCCGGGACAGGGTCCACAATGAGCAGTTCTTC. This codes for CASSVRDRVHNEQFF.

The V gene is TRBV5-1, the J gene TRBJ2-1; possible D gene TRBD2, 5 bases. The CDR3 has 13 residues. Germline loops: CDR1 SGHRS, CDR2 YFSETQ. The V gene lost 3 bases and the J gene lost 2 bases, with 6 bases spanning the gap. CDR3 residues: CASSSGTYNEQFF. The DNA for the CDR3 is TGCGCCAGCAGCTCCGGGACCTACAATGAGCAGTTCTTC.

The genes are TRBV6-1 and TRBJ2-5; maybe TRBD1 (5 bases). This CDR3 has 12 residues. CDR1 is MNHNS, CDR2 SASEGT, per germline. V was cut by 2 bases and J by 13 bases, with 14 bases left in between. The CDR3 is CASSEPPGAVYF. For the CDR3, the DNA is TGTGCCAGCAGTGAACCCCCTGGGGCTGTGTACTTC.

The rearrangement uses TRBV9 and TRBJ2-7; 8 bases are shared with TRBD2. CDR3 size: 14 residues. Germline V gene data show CDR1 as SGDLS and CDR2 as YYNGEE. The junction had 3 bases not matched to a gene; V was cut back by 2 bases and J by 2 bases. The CDR3 loop is CASSVSGGPYEQYF. The CDR3 coding sequence is TGTGCCAGCAGCGTGTCGGGAGGGCCCTACGAGCAGTACTTC. Based on the CDR3 plus reference TRBV9 and TRBJ2-7, the full variable domain is DSGVTQTPKHLITATGQRVTLRCSPRSGDLSVYWYQQSLDQGLQFLIQYYNGEERAKGNILERFSAQQFPDLHSELNLSSLELGDSALYFCASSVSGGPYEQYFGPGTRLTVT.

Only a few counts were recorded for this clone. V gene TRBV7-2 combines with J gene TRBJ2-7; TRBD2 matches at 9 bases. The germline V gene has CDR1 SGHTA and CDR2 FQGNSA. This CDR3 comprises 15 residues. Trimming removed 0 bases from V and 5 bases from J; junction bases left unmatched: 5. The CDR3 here is CASSLATSGLHEQYF. CDR3 DNA: TGTGCCAGCAGCTTAGCTACTAGCGGGTTGCACGAGCAGTACTTC.

The J gene is TRBJ1-4, the V gene TRBV18; D is ambiguous. The germline V gene encodes CDR1 KGHSH and CDR2 LQKENI. V shed 3 bases and J shed 6 bases, with 5 bases lying between them. The CDR3 covers 12 residues. CDR3: CASSPRDEKLFF. The CDR3 nucleotides read TGTGCCAGCTCACCGCGGGATGAAAAACTGTTTTTT. Supplemented by reference TRBV18 and TRBJ1-4, the full variable domain reads NAGVMQNPRHLVRRRGQEARLRCSPMKGHSHVYWYRQLPEEGLKFMVYLQKENIIDESGMPKERFSAEFPKEGPSILRIQQVVRGDSAAYFCASSPRDEKLFFGSGTQLSVL.

This clone was detected only a few times. V usage is TRBV7-9 and J usage is TRBJ2-3; D is possibly TRBD2 (6 bases). The V and J ends lost 5 bases and 4 bases respectively, with 16 bases between them. In germline, CDR1 is SEHNR, CDR2 FQNEAQ (reference sequence). CDR3 length equals 15 residues. The CDR3 DNA follows: TGTGCCAGCAGCCCTTCCAGGAGGGACCCAGATACGCAGTATTTT. It codes for CASSPSRRDPDTQYF.

The chain joins TRBV4-3 to TRBJ1-2; D is perhaps TRBD1 (5 bases). The CDR3 runs 15 residues. V was pared by 4 bases and J by 1 base, with 13 bases between. Looked up from germline, CDR1 is LGHNA and CDR2 is YSLEER. CDR3 bases: TGCGCCAGCAGCCCGACAGTACTCCTTAACTATGGCTACACCTTC. Its protein product is CASSPTVLLNYGYTF.

This clone occurred a few times. This sequence joins TRBV5-4 and TRBJ2-2; tentative D call: TRBD1 (6 bases). The germline V gene encodes CDR1 SGHNT and CDR2 YYREEE (reference sequence). The CDR3 contains 14 residues. V dropped 4 bases and J dropped 9 bases, with 16 bases sitting between them. This CDR3 reads CASSPGQPGRELFF. The CDR3 DNA reads as TGTGCCAGCAGCCCAGGACAGCCCGGGAGGGAGCTGTTTTTT.

The rearrangement uses TRBV5-1 and TRBJ2-5; possible D gene TRBD2, 6 bases. The assigned J gene may be wrong: the sequence end matches TRBJ2-7 better. Germline V gives CDR1 SGHRS, CDR2 YFSETQ. The CDR3 is 15 residues long. The CDR3 loop is CASSLGVGLSYEQYF. The CDR3 region has the DNA TGCGCCAGCAGCTTGGGAGTGGGACTCTCCTACGAGCAGTACTTC.

The chain couples TRBV7-8 to TRBJ2-5; D call uncertain. Germline V gene lookup returns CDR1 SGHVS and CDR2 FQNEAQ. This CDR3 comprises 12 residues. V was cut by 5 bases and J by 5 bases, with 9 bases left in between. The CDR3, as DNA: TGTGCCAGCAGCCCAGGCAGGGAGACCCAGTACTTC. This sequence encodes CASSPGRETQYF.

The gene calls are TRBV18 and TRBJ2-2; 9 bases are a match to TRBD1. The length of the CDR3 is 16 residues. Per the germline V gene, CDR1 is KGHSH and CDR2 is LQKENI. V lost 1 base to trimming and J lost 2 bases; unmatched junction nucleotides: 2. The CDR3 region is CASSPQQGANTGELFF. The CDR3 DNA follows: TGTGCCAGCTCACCACAACAGGGGGCTAACACCGGGGAGCTGTTTTTT.

The V and J genes are TRBV14 and TRBJ2-3; D possibly corresponds to TRBD1 (6 bases). V was cut by 1 base and J by 7 bases, with 18 bases left in between. CDR1 is SGHDN and CDR2 is FVKESK in the germline V gene. The CDR3 contains 16 residues. CDR3 residues: CASSQVFRVGGNTQYF. The CDR3 nucleotides read TGTGCCAGCAGCCAAGTATTCCGGGTAGGGGGAAATACGCAGTATTTT.